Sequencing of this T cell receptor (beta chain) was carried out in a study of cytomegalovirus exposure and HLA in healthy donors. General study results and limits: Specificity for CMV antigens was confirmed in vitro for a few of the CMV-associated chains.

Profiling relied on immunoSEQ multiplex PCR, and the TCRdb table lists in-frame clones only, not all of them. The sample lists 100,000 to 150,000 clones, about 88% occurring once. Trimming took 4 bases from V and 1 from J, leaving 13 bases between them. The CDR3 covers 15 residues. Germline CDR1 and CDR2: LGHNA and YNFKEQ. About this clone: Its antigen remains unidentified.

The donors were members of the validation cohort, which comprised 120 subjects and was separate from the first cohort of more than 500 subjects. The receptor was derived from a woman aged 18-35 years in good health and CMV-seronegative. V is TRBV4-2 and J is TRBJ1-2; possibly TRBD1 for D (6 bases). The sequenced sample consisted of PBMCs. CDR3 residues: CASSPRQDFNYGYTF. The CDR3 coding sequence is TGTGCCAGCAGCCCCCGACAGGATTTTAACTATGGCTACACCTTC.